This T cell receptor beta chain was obtained from a study of T cell responses to AZD1222 COVID-19 vaccine. CDR3 length equals 13 residues. The V end lost 4 bases, the J end lost 2 bases, and 8 bases lay between the germline ends. CDR1 and CDR2 from the germline V gene are ENHRY and SYGVKD. Sequencing used immunoSEQ multiplex PCR; TCRdb keeps in-frame clones, though not all of them. The sample includes 100,000 to 150,000 clones, 85% to 90% of them seen just once. The sequencing used peripheral blood, collected on day 0 of AZD1222 vaccination. The chain joins TRBV10-3 to TRBJ1-2; D not resolved. The sequence was obtained from an adult in good health. Written as DNA, the CDR3 is TGTGCCATCAGTGGGGCAGACAACTATGGCTACACCTTC. It codes for CAISGADNYGYTF.